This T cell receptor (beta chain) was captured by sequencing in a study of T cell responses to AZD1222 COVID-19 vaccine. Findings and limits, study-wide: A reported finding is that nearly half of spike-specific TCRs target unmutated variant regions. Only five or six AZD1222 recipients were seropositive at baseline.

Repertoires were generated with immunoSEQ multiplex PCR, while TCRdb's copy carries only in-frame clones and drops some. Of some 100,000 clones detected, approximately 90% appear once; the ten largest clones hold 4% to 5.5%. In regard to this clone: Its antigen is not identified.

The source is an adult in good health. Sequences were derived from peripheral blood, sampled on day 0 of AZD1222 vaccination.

CDR3 in amino acids: CASSFGLLGNTEAFF. The CDR3, as DNA: TGCGCCAGCAGCTTCGGGCTCCTAGGGAACACTGAAGCTTTCTTT. This chain connects TRBV5-1 to TRBJ1-1; no firm D call. The germline V gene has CDR1 SGHRS and CDR2 YFSETQ. CDR3 length equals 15 residues. V lost 2 bases and J lost 1, with 12 bases in between.